Below are 8 T cell receptor beta chains sequenced from a single sample in a study of blood T cell repertoires in COVID-19 (dated by TCRdb to 2020 to 2021). Library preparation was by the immunoSEQ multiplex PCR assay. In its TCRdb copy, this immuneACCESS table keeps in-frame sequences only and misses some clones. Where compared with another copy, unresolved V genes explain less than half of these, and the others have no known cause. Within this sample are around 200,000 clones, with roughly 80% of them counted one time only. The top ten hold roughly 6.6% of the sample. The specimen sequenced was peripheral blood. Receptor source: a woman aged 40-49 years with acute or convalescent COVID-19.

V and J are TRBV10-3 and TRBJ2-2; 8 bases agree with TRBD2. Unmatched junction bases numbered 8, after V lost 3 bases and J lost 8 bases. The CDR3 loop spans 15 amino acids. Germline assignment: CDR1 ENHRY and CDR2 SYGVKD. Here the CDR3 DNA reads TGTGCCATCAGTGACTTGAGCGGGGGTAAGGGGGAGCTGTTTTTT. This sequence encodes CAISDLSGGKGELFF.

The chain links TRBV27 to TRBJ2-7, with 13 bases aligning to TRBD2. Looked up from germline, CDR1 is MNHEY and CDR2 is SMNVEV (reference sequence). The CDR3 consists of 14 residues. Losses at the gene ends were 7 bases for V and 5 bases for J; bases not matched to a gene: 5. Here the CDR3 reads CASNLLAGGHEQYF. For the CDR3, the DNA is TGTGCCAGCAACTTACTAGCGGGGGGGCACGAGCAGTACTTC.

The chain has TRBV6-1 and TRBJ2-1, with D tentatively TRBD1 (5 bases). Trimming took off 4 bases at V and 0 bases at J, with 13 bases between the two ends. CDR1 is MNHNS, CDR2 SASEGT, per germline. The CDR3 is 16 amino acids. CDR3 loop: CASSGLTASSYNEQFF. DNA of the CDR3: TGTGCCAGCAGTGGATTGACAGCCAGCTCCTACAATGAGCAGTTCTTC.

The chain joins TRBV5-4 to TRBJ1-2; D perhaps matches TRBD1 (5 bases). The CDR3 contains 14 residues. Per the germline V gene, CDR1 is SGHNT and CDR2 is YYREEE (reference sequence). Trimming pared 0 bases from V and 8 bases from J, leaving 14 bases between. CDR3 sequence: CASSLAGPSRGYTF. The CDR3 DNA reads as TGTGCCAGCAGCTTGGCAGGGCCTTCGCGGGGCTACACCTTC.

The genes are TRBV6-5 and TRBJ1-5; D not resolved. Trimming took off 4 bases at V and 11 bases at J, with 18 bases between the two ends. The CDR3 loop spans 14 amino acids. Germline assignment: CDR1 MNHEY and CDR2 SVGAGI. The CDR3 coding sequence is TGTGCCAGCAGTTCCACGACGGACTGGGGAGCCCAGCATTTT. Translated, it gives CASSSTTDWGAQHF.

This chain connects TRBV28 to TRBJ1-1, with 10 bases that match TRBD1. V dropped 6 bases and J dropped 6; count of bases not matched to a gene: 16. Germline CDR1 is MDHEN and CDR2 is SYDVKM. The CDR3 consists of 17 residues. This chain's CDR3 is CASSLRGTGVRRAEAFF. CDR3 in DNA: TGTGCCAGCAGCCTACGGGGGACAGGGGTGAGGAGGGCTGAAGCTTTCTTT.

The DNA for the CDR3 is TGTGCCAGCAGCTTAGATCCGGGGGCAGATACGCAGTATTTT. Protein sequence: CASSLDPGADTQYF. J is TRBJ2-3 and V is TRBV7-9; D possibly corresponds to TRBD2 (6 bases). Germline values: CDR1 SEHNR, CDR2 FQNEAQ (reference sequence). The CDR3 covers 14 residues. Trimming cost V 1 base and J 4 bases, with 9 bases left between them. The variable domain in full, with the rest retrieved from reference TRBV7-9 and TRBJ2-3, is DTGVSQNPRHKITKRGQNVTFRCDPISEHNRLYWYRQTLGQGPEFLTYFQNEAQLEKSRLLSDRFSAERPKGSFSTLEIQRTEQGDSAMYLCASSLDPGADTQYFGPGTRLTVL.

The V gene is TRBV4-1, the J gene TRBJ1-3; D ambiguous. The V and J ends lost 4 bases and 4 bases respectively, with 5 bases between them. The CDR3 is made up of 12 amino acids. The germline V gene has CDR1 MGHRA and CDR2 YSYEKL. Here the CDR3 DNA reads TGCGCCAGCAGCCCCCAGGGAAACACCATATATTTT. Its translation is CASSPQGNTIYF.